Listed below are T cell receptor beta chains from one sample, sequenced in a study of CD8 T cells in ankylosing spondylitis. TCRdb redid the calling of the 5' RACE reads with MiXCR, one entry per CDR3 protein. The sample lists under 150,000 distinct CDR3 sequences, about an eighth occurring once. Material: blood, either unsorted or a sorted T cell fraction (not recorded which). The origin of the receptors is a female donor with ankylosing spondylitis or in good health (not recorded which). CDR3s include the opening cysteine and the closing phenylalanine or tryptophan.

v_gene,CDR3aa
TRBV12-3/TRBV12-4,CASSSDRGPDTQYF
TRBV20-1,CSARIVTGELFF
TRBV5-1,CSQGGQGVYNEQFF
TRBV20-1,CSASPGNTIYF
TRBV20-1,CSARRTSGNNEQFF
TRBV10-3,CAISVDGNTEAFF
TRBV29-1,CSVEGGLF
TRBV20-1,CSADRGFDEQFF
TRBV28,CASRRGTSGGVYEQYF
TRBV20-1,CSARFLAGGNLLETQYF
TRBV5-1,CASSLRGAPGQYTEAFF
TRBV3-1,CASSQTLAVQETQYF
TRBV27,CASSPGTDLYGYTF
TRBV6-5,CASSYGTPTRDTQYF
TRBV10-1,CASSFGQGRTDTQYF
TRBV6-5,CASSYGLAENTEAFF
TRBV12-5,CASGLVGRDRENEQFF
TRBV10-3,CATRTSGGTDTQYF
TRBV3-1,CASSQGPGTNEKLFF
TRBV12-3/TRBV12-4,CASSSISYGYTF
TRBV29-1,CSVSGTGDQPQHF
TRBV12-3/TRBV12-4,CASSLKDTQYF
TRBV20-1,CSARVRTGGFEQYF
TRBV7-2,CASSLGREGEAFF
TRBV4-2,CASSQDPGYYEQYF